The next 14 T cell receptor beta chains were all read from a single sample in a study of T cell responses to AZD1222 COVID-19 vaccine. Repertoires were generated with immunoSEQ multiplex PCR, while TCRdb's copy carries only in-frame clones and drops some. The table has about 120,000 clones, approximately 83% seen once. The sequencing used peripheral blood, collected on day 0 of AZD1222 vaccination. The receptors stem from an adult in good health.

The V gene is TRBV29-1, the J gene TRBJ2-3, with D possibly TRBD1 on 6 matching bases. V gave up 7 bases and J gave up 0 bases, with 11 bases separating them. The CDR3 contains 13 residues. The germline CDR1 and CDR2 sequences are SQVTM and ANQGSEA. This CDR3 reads CSAWQGSTDTQYF. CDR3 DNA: TGCAGCGCGTGGCAGGGGAGCACAGATACGCAGTATTTT.

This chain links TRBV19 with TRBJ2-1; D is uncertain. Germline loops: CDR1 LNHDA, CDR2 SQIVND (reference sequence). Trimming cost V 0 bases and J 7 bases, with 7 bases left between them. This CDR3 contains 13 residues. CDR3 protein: CASSIEPENEQFF. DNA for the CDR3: TGTGCCAGTAGTATAGAACCCGAAAATGAGCAGTTCTTC.

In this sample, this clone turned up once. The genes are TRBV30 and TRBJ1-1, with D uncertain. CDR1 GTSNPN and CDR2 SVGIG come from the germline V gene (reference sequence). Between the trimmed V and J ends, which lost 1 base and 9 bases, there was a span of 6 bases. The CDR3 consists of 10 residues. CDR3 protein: CAWSGEKAFF. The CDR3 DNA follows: TGTGCCTGGAGTGGCGAAAAAGCTTTCTTT.

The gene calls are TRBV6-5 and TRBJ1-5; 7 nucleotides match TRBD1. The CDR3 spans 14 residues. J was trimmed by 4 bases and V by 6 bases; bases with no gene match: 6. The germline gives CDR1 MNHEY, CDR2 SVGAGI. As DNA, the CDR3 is TGTGCCAGCAGACGGGACAGATCGAATCAGCCCCAGCATTTT. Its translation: CASRRDRSNQPQHF.

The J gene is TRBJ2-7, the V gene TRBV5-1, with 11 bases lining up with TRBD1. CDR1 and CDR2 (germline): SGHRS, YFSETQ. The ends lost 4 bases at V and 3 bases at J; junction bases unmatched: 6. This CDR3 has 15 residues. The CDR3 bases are TGCGCCAGCAGCCACGTGGGACAGGGGGACTACGAGCAGTACTTC. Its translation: CASSHVGQGDYEQYF.

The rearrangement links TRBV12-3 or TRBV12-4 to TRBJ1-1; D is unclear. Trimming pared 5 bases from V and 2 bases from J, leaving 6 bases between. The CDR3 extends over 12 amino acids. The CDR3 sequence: CASSPDNTEAFF. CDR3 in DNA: TGTGCCAGCAGTCCAGACAACACTGAAGCTTTCTTT.

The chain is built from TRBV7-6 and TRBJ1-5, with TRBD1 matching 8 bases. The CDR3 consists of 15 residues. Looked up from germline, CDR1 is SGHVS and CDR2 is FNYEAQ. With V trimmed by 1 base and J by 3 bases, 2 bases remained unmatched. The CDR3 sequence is CASSLGTGNNQPQHF. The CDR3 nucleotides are TGTGCCAGCAGCTTAGGGACAGGGAACAATCAGCCCCAGCATTTT. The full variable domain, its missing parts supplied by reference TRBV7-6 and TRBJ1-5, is GAGVSQSPRYKVTKRGQDVALRCDPISGHVSLYWYRQALGQGPEFLTYFNYEAQQDKSGLPNDRFSAERPEGSISTLTIQRTEQRDSAMYRCASSLGTGNNQPQHFGDGTRLSIL.

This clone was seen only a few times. CDR3 residues: CGSGGANYGYTF. The CDR3 coding sequence is TGTGGCAGCGGGGGGGCGAACTATGGCTACACCTTC. The chain is built from TRBV30 and TRBJ1-2; weak D call: TRBD1 (6 bases). The CDR3 runs to 12 residues. Germline CDR1 reads GTSNPN; CDR2 reads SVGIG (reference sequence).

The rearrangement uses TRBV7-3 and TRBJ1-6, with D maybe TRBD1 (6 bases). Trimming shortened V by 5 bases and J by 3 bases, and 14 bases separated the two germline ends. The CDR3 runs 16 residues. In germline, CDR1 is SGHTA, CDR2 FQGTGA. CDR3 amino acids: CASSPRARGYNSPLHF. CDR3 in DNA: TGTGCCAGCAGCCCTAGGGCCAGGGGCTATAATTCACCCCTCCACTTT.

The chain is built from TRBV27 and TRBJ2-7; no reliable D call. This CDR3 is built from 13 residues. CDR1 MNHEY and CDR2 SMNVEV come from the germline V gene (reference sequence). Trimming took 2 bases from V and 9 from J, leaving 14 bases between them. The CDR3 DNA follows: TGTGCCAGCAGTTTAGAACCGACTTACTCGCAGTACTTC. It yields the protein CASSLEPTYSQYF.

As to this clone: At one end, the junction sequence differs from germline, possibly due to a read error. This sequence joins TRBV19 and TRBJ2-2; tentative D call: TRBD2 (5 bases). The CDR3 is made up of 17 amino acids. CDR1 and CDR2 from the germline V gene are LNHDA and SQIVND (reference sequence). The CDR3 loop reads CASSIHLRDKEHRGAVF. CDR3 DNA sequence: TGTGCCAGTAGTATACACCTCCGGGATAAAGAACACCGGGGAGCTGTTTTT.

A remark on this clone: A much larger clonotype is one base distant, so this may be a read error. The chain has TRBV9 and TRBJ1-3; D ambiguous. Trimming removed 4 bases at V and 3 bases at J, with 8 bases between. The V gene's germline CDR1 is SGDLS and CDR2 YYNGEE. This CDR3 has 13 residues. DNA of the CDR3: TGTGCCAGCAGCCGCTCCATTGGAAACACCATATATTTT. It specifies CASSRSIGNTIYF.

The CDR3 sequence: CASGGGRELFF. CDR3 sequence (DNA): TGTGCCAGCGGAGGAGGTAGGGAGCTGTTTTTT. The rearrangement joins TRBV3-1 (or the pseudogene TRBV3-2) to TRBJ2-2, with D perhaps matching TRBD2 (5 bases). The CDR3 is made up of 11 amino acids. V lost 8 bases and J lost 9, with 10 bases in between. Germline CDR1 LGHDT, CDR2 YNNKEL (reference sequence).

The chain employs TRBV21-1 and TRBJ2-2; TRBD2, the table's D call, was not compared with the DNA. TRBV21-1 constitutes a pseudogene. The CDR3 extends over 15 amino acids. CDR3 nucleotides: TGTGCCAGCAGCAAGGTAGTTCACTACACCGGGGAGCTGTTTTTT. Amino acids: CASSKVVHYTGELFF.